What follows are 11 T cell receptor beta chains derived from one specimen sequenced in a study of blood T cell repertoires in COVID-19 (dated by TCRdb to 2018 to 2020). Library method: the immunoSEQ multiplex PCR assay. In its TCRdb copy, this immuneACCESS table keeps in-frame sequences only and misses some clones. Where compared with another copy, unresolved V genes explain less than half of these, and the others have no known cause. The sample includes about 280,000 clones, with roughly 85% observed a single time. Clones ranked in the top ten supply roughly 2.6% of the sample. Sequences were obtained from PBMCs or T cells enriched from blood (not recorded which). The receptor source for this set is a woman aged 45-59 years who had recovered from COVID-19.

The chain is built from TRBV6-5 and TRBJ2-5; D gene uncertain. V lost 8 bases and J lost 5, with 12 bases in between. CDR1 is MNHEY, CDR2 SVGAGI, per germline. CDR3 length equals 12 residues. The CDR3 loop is CASLTLRETQYF. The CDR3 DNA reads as TGTGCCAGCTTGACGCTGCGGGAGACCCAGTACTTC.

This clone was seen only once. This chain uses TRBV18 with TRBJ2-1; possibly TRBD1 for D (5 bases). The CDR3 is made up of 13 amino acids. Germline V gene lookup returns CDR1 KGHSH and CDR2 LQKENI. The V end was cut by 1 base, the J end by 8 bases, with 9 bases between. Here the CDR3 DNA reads TGTGCCAGCTCACCACAAAGGGGCGATGAGCAGTTCTTC. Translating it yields CASSPQRGDEQFF.

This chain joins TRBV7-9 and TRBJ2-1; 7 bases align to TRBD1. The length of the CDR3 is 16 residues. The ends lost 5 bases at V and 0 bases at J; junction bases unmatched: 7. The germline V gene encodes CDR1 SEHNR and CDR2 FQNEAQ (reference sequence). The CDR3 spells CASSQIGTASYNEQFF. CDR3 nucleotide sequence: TGTGCCAGCAGCCAAATCGGGACAGCCTCCTACAATGAGCAGTTCTTC.

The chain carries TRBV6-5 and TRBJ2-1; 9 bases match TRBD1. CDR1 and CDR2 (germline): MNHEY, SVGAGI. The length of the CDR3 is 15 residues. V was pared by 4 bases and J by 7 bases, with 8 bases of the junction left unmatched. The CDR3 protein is CASSFRRDRANEQFF. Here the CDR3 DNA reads TGTGCCAGCAGTTTTCGCCGGGACAGGGCGAATGAGCAGTTCTTC.

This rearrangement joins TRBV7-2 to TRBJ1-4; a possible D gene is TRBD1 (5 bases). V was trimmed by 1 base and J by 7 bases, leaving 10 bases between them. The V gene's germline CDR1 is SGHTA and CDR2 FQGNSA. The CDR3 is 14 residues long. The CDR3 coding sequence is TGTGCCAGCAGCTTAGAGGGGTTGGGTGAAAAACTGTTTTTT. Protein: CASSLEGLGEKLFF.

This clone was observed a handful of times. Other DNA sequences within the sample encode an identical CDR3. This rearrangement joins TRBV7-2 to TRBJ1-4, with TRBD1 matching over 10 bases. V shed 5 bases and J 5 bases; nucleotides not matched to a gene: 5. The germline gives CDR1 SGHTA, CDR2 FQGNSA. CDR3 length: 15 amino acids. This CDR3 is CASSPGGQGNEKLFF. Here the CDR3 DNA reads TGTGCCAGCAGCCCAGGGGGACAGGGGAATGAAAAACTGTTTTTT.

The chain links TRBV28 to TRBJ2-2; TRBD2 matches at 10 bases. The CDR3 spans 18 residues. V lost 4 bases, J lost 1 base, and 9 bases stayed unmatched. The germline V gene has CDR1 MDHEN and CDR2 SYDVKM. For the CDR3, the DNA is TGTGCCAGCAGTTCCCCCCCTACTAGCGGGGTGAACACCGGGGAGCTGTTTTTT. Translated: CASSSPPTSGVNTGELFF.

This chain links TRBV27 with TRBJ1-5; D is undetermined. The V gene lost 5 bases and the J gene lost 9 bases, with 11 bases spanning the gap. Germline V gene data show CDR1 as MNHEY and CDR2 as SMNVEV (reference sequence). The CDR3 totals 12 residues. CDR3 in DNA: TGTGCCAGCAGTACCTCCTCGGGGCCCCAGCATTTT. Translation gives CASSTSSGPQHF.

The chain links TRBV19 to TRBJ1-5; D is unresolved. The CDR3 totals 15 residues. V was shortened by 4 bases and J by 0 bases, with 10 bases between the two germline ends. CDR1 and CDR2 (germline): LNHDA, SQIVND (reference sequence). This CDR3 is CASSNGQTSNQPQHF. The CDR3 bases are TGTGCCAGTAGTAATGGGCAGACTAGCAATCAGCCCCAGCATTTT.

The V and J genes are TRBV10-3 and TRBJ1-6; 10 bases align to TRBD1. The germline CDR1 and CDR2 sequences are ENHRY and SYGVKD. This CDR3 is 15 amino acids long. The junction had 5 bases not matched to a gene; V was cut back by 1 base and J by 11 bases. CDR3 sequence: CAISELGQGRTPLHF. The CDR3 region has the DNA TGTGCCATCAGTGAGTTGGGACAGGGGAGGACACCCCTCCACTTT.

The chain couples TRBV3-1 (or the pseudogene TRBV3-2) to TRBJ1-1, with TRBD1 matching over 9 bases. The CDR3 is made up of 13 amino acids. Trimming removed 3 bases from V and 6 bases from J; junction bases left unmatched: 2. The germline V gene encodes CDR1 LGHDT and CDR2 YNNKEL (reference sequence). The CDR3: CASSQGQGSEAFF. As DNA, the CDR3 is TGTGCCAGCAGCCAGGGACAGGGTTCTGAAGCTTTCTTT.